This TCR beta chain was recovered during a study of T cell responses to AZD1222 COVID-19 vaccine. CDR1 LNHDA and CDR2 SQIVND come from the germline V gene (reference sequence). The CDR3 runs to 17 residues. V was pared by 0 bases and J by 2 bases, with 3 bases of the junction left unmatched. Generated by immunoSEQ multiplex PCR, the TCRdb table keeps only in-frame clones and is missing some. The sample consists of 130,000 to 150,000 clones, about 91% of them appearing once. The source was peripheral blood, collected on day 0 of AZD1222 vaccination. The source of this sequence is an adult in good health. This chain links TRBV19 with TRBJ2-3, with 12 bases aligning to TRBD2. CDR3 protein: CASSIERTSGNTDTQYF. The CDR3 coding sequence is TGTGCCAGTAGTATAGAAAGGACTAGCGGGAACACAGATACGCAGTATTTT.